Reported below is one T cell receptor (beta chain). These data come from a study of blood T cell repertoires in COVID-19. Authors' methods: The authors estimated nucleated cell counts from reference gene primer amplification. Here immunoSEQ multiplex PCR was the method, and the copy in TCRdb shows in-frame clones only, minus some. V and J calls and clone size are as listed in that table; D and trimming were resolved from the DNA. The table shows fewer than 200,000 clones, with 90% to 95% occurring only once. Sequencing was carried out using peripheral blood. The sequence derives from a woman in her 50s with acute or convalescent COVID-19.

For the CDR3, the DNA is TGCGCCAGCAGCCAAGATCGGGACTACAATTCACCCCTCCACTTT. Translated, it gives CASSQDRDYNSPLHF. The gene calls are TRBV4-3 and TRBJ1-6; D is possibly TRBD1 (5 bases). V was shortened by 0 bases and J by 7 bases, with 10 bases between the two germline ends. CDR3 length equals 15 residues. The V gene's germline CDR1 is LGHNA and CDR2 YSLEER.